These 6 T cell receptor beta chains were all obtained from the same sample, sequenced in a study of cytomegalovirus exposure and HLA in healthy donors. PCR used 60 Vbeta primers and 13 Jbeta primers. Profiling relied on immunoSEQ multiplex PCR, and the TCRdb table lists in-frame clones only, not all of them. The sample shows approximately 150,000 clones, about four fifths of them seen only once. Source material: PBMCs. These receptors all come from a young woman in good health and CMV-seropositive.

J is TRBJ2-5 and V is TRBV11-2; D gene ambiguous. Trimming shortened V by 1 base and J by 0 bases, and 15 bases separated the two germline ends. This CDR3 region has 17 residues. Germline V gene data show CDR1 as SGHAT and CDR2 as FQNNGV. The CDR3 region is CASSLVAEEMYQETQYF. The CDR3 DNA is TGTGCCAGCAGCTTAGTAGCAGAAGAAATGTACCAAGAGACCCAGTACTTC.

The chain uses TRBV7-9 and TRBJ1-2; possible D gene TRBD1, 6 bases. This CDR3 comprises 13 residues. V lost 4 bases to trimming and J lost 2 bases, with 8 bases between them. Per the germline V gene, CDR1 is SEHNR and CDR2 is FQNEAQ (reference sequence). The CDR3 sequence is CASSSGQNYGYTF. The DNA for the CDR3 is TGTGCCAGCAGCTCAGGACAGAACTATGGCTACACCTTC.

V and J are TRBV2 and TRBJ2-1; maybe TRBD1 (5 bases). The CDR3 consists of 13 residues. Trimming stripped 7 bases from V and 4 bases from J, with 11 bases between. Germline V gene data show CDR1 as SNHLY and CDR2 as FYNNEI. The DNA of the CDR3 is TGTGCCAGCAAGGGGCCTGCATACAATGAGCAGTTCTTC. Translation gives CASKGPAYNEQFF. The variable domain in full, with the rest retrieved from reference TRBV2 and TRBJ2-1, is EPEVTQTPSHQVTQMGQEVILRCVPISNHLYFYWYRQILGQKVEFLVSFYNNEISEKSEIFDDQFSVERPDGSNFTLKIRSTKLEDSAMYFCASKGPAYNEQFFGPGTRLTVL.

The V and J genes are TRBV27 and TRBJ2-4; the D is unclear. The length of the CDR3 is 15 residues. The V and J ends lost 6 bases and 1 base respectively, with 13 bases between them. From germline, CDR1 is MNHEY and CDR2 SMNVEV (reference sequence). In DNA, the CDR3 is TGTGCCAGCAGCCTTGGAACAGAGGCCAAAAACATTCAGTACTTC. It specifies CASSLGTEAKNIQYF.

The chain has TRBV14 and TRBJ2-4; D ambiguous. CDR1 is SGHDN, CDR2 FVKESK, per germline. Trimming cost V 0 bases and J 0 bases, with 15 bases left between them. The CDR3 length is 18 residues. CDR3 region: CASSQDSVGFLAKNIQYF. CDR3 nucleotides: TGTGCCAGCAGCCAAGATTCGGTTGGTTTTCTAGCCAAAAACATTCAGTACTTC.

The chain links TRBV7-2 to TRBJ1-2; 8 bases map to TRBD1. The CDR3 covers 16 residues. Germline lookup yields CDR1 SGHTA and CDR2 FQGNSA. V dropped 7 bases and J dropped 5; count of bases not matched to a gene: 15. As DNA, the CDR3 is TGTGCCAGCACCGACAGGGGTCATTCCGCCTATTATGGCTACACCTTC. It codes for CASTDRGHSAYYGYTF.